This T cell receptor (beta chain) was documented in a study of blood T cell repertoires in COVID-19 (TCRdb year 2020). Background on the whole study: Collaborator samples came from the United States, Italy and Spain and covered acute and convalescent phases of COVID-19. The material from the prospective study consisted of cDNA or gDNA derived from T cells, B-cell-depleted T cells, or PBMCs. Nearly every sample came with metadata listing a de-identified subject ID, COVID-19 status, age in years and sex. Samples came from the ongoing ImmuneRACE study (first 160 participants) plus 1,254 subjects from 6 global collaborators. HLA class I and class II types, where available, came from metadata supplied by the sample provider rather than from assay-based typing. The repertoires were made available in a free public database intended to serve as a resource for research on the immune response to SARS-CoV-2. Deeply sampled blood TCRbeta repertoires from subjects exposed to, actively infected with, or recovered from COVID-19 were included in the dataset. The investigation overall reported the following: The amount of clinical and demographic metadata varied by source and participant and was provided uncurated.

Each collaborating institution followed its own protocols to collect whole blood in K2EDTA tubes. For TCRbeta analysis, collaborators shipped samples in one of three forms: frozen whole blood, isolated PBMCs, or DNA extracted from either of those sample types. Trimming takes 5 bases from V and 5 bases from J, and the germline ends sit 7 bases apart. CDR1 and CDR2, per the germline V gene, are MNHNS and SASEGT. CDR3 length: 11 amino acids, cysteine to phenylalanine. Just the 33-base CDR3 DNA is kept, in frame starting at base 1. The immunoSEQ Assay, a bias-controlled multiplex PCR, was used to amplify TCRbeta CDR3 regions from genomic DNA. For the original study's pipeline: Nucleated cell counts per sample were estimated from amplification of reference gene primers within the assay. To quantify the absolute abundance of each unique TCRbeta CDR3 rearrangement, sequence reads were collapsed and filtered. For each sample, productive Simpson clonality was calculated by taking the square root of Simpson's diversity index across productive rearrangements. TCRdb retrieved this table from immuneACCESS and kept in-frame rearrangements only. Not all clones are present; in checked studies, unresolved V genes account for under half, and no reason is known for the remainder. That table is the source of V, J and clone size, and D and trimming were worked out from the DNA. The sample yields 140,000 to 150,000 clones; 80% to 90% were counted once. The ten biggest clones cover less than 0.95% of the sample.

Details on this clone: The clone's antigen remains unknown. Base qualities are not recorded, but no much larger clone differs from it by a single base.

The source material was peripheral blood. This clonotype was sampled from a woman aged 45-59 years with acute or convalescent COVID-19. The V and J segments used are TRBV6-1 and TRBJ2-7, and TRBD2 may be the D gene, going by 5 matching bases. The CDR3 here reads CASSLRDEQYF. The nucleotide sequence reads as follows: TGTGCCAGCAGTCTGCGGGACGAGCAGTACTTC.